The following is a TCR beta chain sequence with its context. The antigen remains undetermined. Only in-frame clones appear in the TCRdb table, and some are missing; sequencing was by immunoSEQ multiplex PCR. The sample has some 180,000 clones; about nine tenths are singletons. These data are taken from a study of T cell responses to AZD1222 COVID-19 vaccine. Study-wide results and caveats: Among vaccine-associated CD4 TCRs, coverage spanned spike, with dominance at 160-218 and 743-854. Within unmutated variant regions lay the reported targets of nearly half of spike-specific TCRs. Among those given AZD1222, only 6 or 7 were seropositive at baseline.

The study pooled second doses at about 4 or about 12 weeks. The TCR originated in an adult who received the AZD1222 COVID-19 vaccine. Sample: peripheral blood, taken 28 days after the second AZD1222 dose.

The CDR3 is CASSFRAVNEKLFF. The CDR3 DNA reads as TGTGCCAGCAGTTTTAGGGCAGTTAATGAAAAACTGTTTTTT. The chain combines TRBV28 with TRBJ1-4, with D unclear. V shed 3 bases and J shed 4 bases, with 9 bases lying between them. The CDR3 runs to 14 residues. Per the germline V gene, CDR1 is MDHEN and CDR2 is SYDVKM.